Detailed here is one T cell receptor (beta chain). Antigen: not known. The survey-level immunoSEQ assay was used. Clones were read by immunoSEQ multiplex PCR, and TCRdb kept only the in-frame ones, dropping some. Among roughly 95,000 clones listed, roughly 78% were seen once. The data were taken from a study of fetal regulatory T cell absence and autoimmunity. The length of the CDR3 is 13 residues. CDR1 and CDR2 from the germline V gene are SGHRS and YFSETQ. V was pared by 6 bases and J by 6 bases, with 7 bases of the junction left unmatched. General study points: Pancreas TCRs were oligoclonally enriched versus cord blood, some clones over 95-fold.

Sequencing was carried out using pancreas tissue. The V and J genes are TRBV5-1 and TRBJ2-7; the match to TRBD2 covers 9 bases. The receptor was derived from a male donor with IPEX syndrome. CDR3 loop: CASKGLASGEQYF. Here the CDR3 DNA reads TGCGCCAGCAAGGGACTAGCATCAGGCGAGCAGTACTTC. Using reference TRBV5-1 and TRBJ2-7 for the parts outside the CDR3, the full variable domain is KAGVTQTPRYLIKTRGQQVTLSCSPISGHRSVSWYQQTPGQGLQFLFEYFSETQRNKGNFPGRFSGRQFSNSRSEMNVSTLELGDSALYLCASKGLASGEQYFGPGTRLTVT.